These 31 T cell receptor beta chains originate from one sample sequenced in a study of cytomegalovirus exposure and HLA in healthy donors (dated by TCRdb to 2017 to 2019). Library method: the immunoSEQ multiplex PCR assay. For the multiplex PCR, a mixture combining 60 forward primers for TCR Vbeta segments and 13 reverse primers for TCR Jbeta segments was used. TCRdb stores this immuneACCESS table with in-frame sequences only. Part of the clones is absent; in the studies checked, under half of the shortfall reflects unresolved V genes, and no reason is known for the rest. For this sample the table gives around 150,000 clones, of which 80% were detected only once. About 1.3% of the sample rests with the top ten. The sample comprised PBMCs. These receptors were collected from a woman in her fifties or sixties in good health and CMV-seronegative.

This chain joins TRBV5-4 and TRBJ2-1; the match to TRBD2 covers 11 bases. Trimming cost V 0 bases and J 9 bases; bases outside gene matches: 8. CDR3 length: 16 residues. From germline, CDR1 is SGHNT and CDR2 YYREEE (reference sequence). The CDR3 DNA reads as TGTGCCAGCAGCTTGGCGCTTAGCGGGAGGGCCAGTGAGCAGTTCTTC. This codes for CASSLALSGRASEQFF.

The chain has TRBV18 and TRBJ1-2, with TRBD1 as a possible D gene (5 bases). Germline assignment: CDR1 KGHSH and CDR2 LQKENI. V gave up 2 bases and J gave up 3 bases, with 13 bases separating them. The CDR3 is 15 residues long. DNA of the CDR3: TGTGCCAGCTCACCAGGGGCAGGGCTTGACTATGGCTACACCTTC. The encoded protein is CASSPGAGLDYGYTF.

The chain recombines TRBV29-1 with TRBJ2-7; TRBD1 might be the D (5 bases). V lost 6 bases and J 2 bases, leaving 11 bases between the germline ends. Germline V gene data show CDR1 as SQVTM and CDR2 as ANQGSEA. This CDR3 spans 12 amino acids. CDR3 residues: CSVLDSPYEQYF. The CDR3 DNA is TGCAGCGTCCTTGACAGCCCCTACGAGCAGTACTTC.

This sequence joins TRBV5-1 and TRBJ2-2; the D gene is possibly TRBD2 (5 bases). The CDR3 length is 14 residues. Trimming left V 7 bases short and J 2 bases short, with 12 bases between. The germline gives CDR1 SGHRS, CDR2 YFSETQ. This chain's CDR3 is CASRGRTNTGELFF. CDR3 sequence (DNA): TGCGCCAGCCGAGGGAGAACCAACACCGGGGAGCTGTTTTTT. Full variable domain (rest looked up from reference TRBV5-1 and TRBJ2-2): KAGVTQTPRYLIKTRGQQVTLSCSPISGHRSVSWYQQTPGQGLQFLFEYFSETQRNKGNFPGRFSGRQFSNSRSEMNVSTLELGDSALYLCASRGRTNTGELFFGEGSRLTVL.

This clone was seen a single time. The chain joins TRBV25-1 to TRBJ2-1; 14 bases are a match to TRBD2. There are 16 residues in the CDR3. Germline V gives CDR1 MGHDK, CDR2 SYGVNS. J gave up 8 bases and V 4 bases, and 7 bases lay outside the gene matches. CDR3 sequence (DNA): TGTGCCAGCAGTGCCCAGACTAGCGGGAGGGCCGATGAGCAGTTCTTC. Protein product: CASSAQTSGRADEQFF.

The chain recombines TRBV7-9 with TRBJ2-7, with D possibly matching TRBD2 (5 bases). Germline V gives CDR1 SEHNR, CDR2 FQNEAQ (reference sequence). There are 14 residues in the CDR3. V lost 8 bases and J lost 7, with 21 bases in between. As DNA, the CDR3 is TGTGCCAGCCACGACCACGCCTCTCGGGGAGAGCAGTACTTC. Its protein is CASHDHASRGEQYF.

The chain has TRBV10-2 and TRBJ2-3, with TRBD1 matching over 9 bases. The CDR3 is 17 amino acids. The germline CDR1 and CDR2 sequences are WSHSY and SAAADI. J gave up 0 bases and V 4 bases, and 8 bases lay outside the gene matches. This CDR3 is CASSASGTGLSTDTQYF. The CDR3 DNA reads TGCGCCAGCAGTGCCTCCGGGACAGGGTTAAGCACAGATACGCAGTATTTT.

J is TRBJ2-2 and V is TRBV28, with 9 positions matching TRBD2. This CDR3 comprises 19 residues. Trimming took 4 bases from V and 6 from J; bases not matched to a gene: 18. Germline V lookup: CDR1 MDHEN, CDR2 SYDVKM. The chain's CDR3 is CASSWGTNSGRGGPGELFF. For the CDR3, the DNA is TGTGCCAGCAGTTGGGGAACGAATAGCGGGAGAGGTGGTCCCGGGGAGCTGTTTTTT.

The CDR3: CAISDRDRGGANVLTF. In DNA, the CDR3 is TGTGCCATCAGTGATAGGGACAGGGGTGGGGCCAACGTCCTGACTTTC. The chain recombines TRBV10-3 with TRBJ2-6; TRBD1 matches at 10 bases. Looked up from germline, CDR1 is ENHRY and CDR2 is SYGVKD. Trimming removed 3 bases from V and 3 bases from J; junction bases left unmatched: 2. The CDR3 loop spans 16 amino acids.

The chain couples TRBV15 to TRBJ2-5; 7 positions match TRBD1. Germline CDR1 and CDR2: LNHNV and YYDKDF (reference sequence). The trim removed 5 bases at V and 0 bases at J, leaving 12 bases unmatched. The CDR3 length is 17 residues. Here the CDR3 DNA reads TGTGCCACCAGCTCGATGAGGGACAGTTATTACCAAGAGACCCAGTACTTC. Amino acids: CATSSMRDSYYQETQYF.

In this sample, this clone turned up a few times. This chain connects TRBV28 to TRBJ1-2; possible D gene TRBD1, 6 bases. CDR3 length equals 14 residues. Germline V CDR1 and CDR2: MDHEN, SYDVKM. Deletions cut 6 bases from V and 6 bases from J, with 17 bases between. This chain's CDR3 is CASSPVKGGHGYTF. The CDR3 region has the DNA TGTGCCAGCAGCCCGGTGAAAGGGGGTCATGGCTACACCTTC.

This sequence joins TRBV2 and TRBJ2-5; D is possibly TRBD1 (6 bases). With 4 bases removed from V and 4 bases from J, the gap between germline ends came to 16 bases. This CDR3 is 15 amino acids long. Germline V lookup: CDR1 SNHLY, CDR2 FYNNEI. The CDR3 region is CASSGAGERGETQYF. CDR3 nucleotide sequence: TGTGCCAGCAGTGGGGCAGGGGAAAGGGGAGAGACCCAGTACTTC.

V and J are TRBV18 and TRBJ2-7, with D perhaps matching TRBD2 (5 bases). Looked up from germline, CDR1 is KGHSH and CDR2 is LQKENI. The ends were cut back, 3 bases at V and 0 bases at J, with 15 bases in the middle. The CDR3 consists of 16 residues. The CDR3 nucleotides read TGTGCCAGCTCACCGTCAAGCGGCAGGACCTCCTACGAGCAGTACTTC. Translating gives CASSPSSGRTSYEQYF.

This chain joins TRBV5-1 and TRBJ2-5; D is unclear. V gave up 0 bases and J gave up 5 bases, with 5 bases separating them. The CDR3 consists of 12 residues. Germline CDR1 is SGHRS and CDR2 is YFSETQ. Here the CDR3 DNA reads TGCGCCAGCAGCTTGGAACAGGAGACCCAGTACTTC. The encoded protein is CASSLEQETQYF.

This clone was observed once. This chain links TRBV6-5 with TRBJ2-7; the D is unclear. The CDR3 runs 14 residues. Trimming stripped 0 bases from V and 4 bases from J, with 10 bases between. Germline CDR1 and CDR2: MNHEY and SVGAGI. The CDR3 DNA is TGTGCCAGCAGTTACTCGAAATACAATTACGAGCAGTACTTC. It specifies CASSYSKYNYEQYF.

The rearrangement joins TRBV28 to TRBJ2-4; weak D call: TRBD1 (5 bases). The CDR3 has 16 amino acids. V lost 5 bases and J lost 3, with 17 bases in between. CDR1 and CDR2 (germline): MDHEN, SYDVKM. The CDR3 here is CASSLLWGSGKNIQYF. CDR3 DNA sequence: TGTGCCAGCAGTCTGTTATGGGGCTCAGGCAAAAACATTCAGTACTTC.

The rearrangement joins TRBV20-1 to TRBJ2-7; D gene unclear. Germline-derived CDR1 and CDR2 are DFQATT and SNEGSKA (reference sequence). This CDR3 is built from 11 residues. V lost 6 bases and J lost 3, with 9 bases in between. CDR3 sequence: CSAGAHYEQYF. In DNA form, the CDR3 reads TGCAGTGCGGGCGCGCACTACGAGCAGTACTTC.

The chain recombines TRBV5-1 with TRBJ1-4; the match to TRBD1 covers 9 bases. CDR3 length: 16 residues. Losses at the gene ends were 4 bases for V and 6 bases for J; bases not matched to a gene: 10. Germline CDR1 SGHRS, CDR2 YFSETQ. In DNA form, the CDR3 reads TGCGCCAGCAGCCTCCAAATGACAGGGGGGCATGAAAAACTGTTTTTT. Its translation is CASSLQMTGGHEKLFF.

The CDR3 DNA reads as TGTGCCAGCAGCGGCAGGGTGTTCAGTCAGCCCCAGCATTTT. Translating it yields CASSGRVFSQPQHF. V is TRBV27 and J is TRBJ1-5; D may be TRBD1 (5 bases). CDR1 is MNHEY and CDR2 is SMNVEV in the germline V gene (reference sequence). The CDR3 has 14 residues. Trimming took 6 bases from V and 6 from J, leaving 15 bases between them.

The chain joins TRBV7-2 to TRBJ1-2, with D possibly matching TRBD1 (6 bases). CDR3 length equals 14 residues. The germline V gene has CDR1 SGHTA and CDR2 FQGNSA. With 2 bases removed from V and 5 bases from J, the gap between germline ends came to 12 bases. The chain's CDR3 is CASSLRTEMYGYTF. The CDR3 nucleotides read TGTGCCAGCAGCTTACGGACAGAGATGTATGGCTACACCTTC.

The V call is TRBV28, the J call TRBJ1-2; D is unclear. The V gene's germline CDR1 is MDHEN and CDR2 SYDVKM. V lost 5 bases, J lost 4 bases, and 17 bases lay in between. This CDR3 contains 15 residues. CDR3 residues: CASSIPGELIYGYTF. The CDR3 DNA reads as TGTGCCAGCAGTATACCCGGGGAGCTAATCTATGGCTACACCTTC.

The V gene is TRBV9, the J gene TRBJ2-1; 8 nucleotides match TRBD2. Looked up from germline, CDR1 is SGDLS and CDR2 is YYNGEE. CDR3 length: 15 residues. With V trimmed by 0 bases and J by 9 bases, 8 bases remained unmatched. Here the CDR3 DNA reads TGTGCCAGCAGCGTAGGGGGCGGGGGGAAGGGTGAGCAGTTCTTC. Its protein product is CASSVGGGGKGEQFF.

The chain is built from TRBV5-4 and TRBJ1-2; TRBD1 matches at 9 bases. CDR1 and CDR2 from the germline V gene are SGHNT and YYREEE (reference sequence). The CDR3 runs 14 residues. With V trimmed by 0 bases and J by 6 bases, 3 bases remained unmatched. CDR3 bases: TGTGCCAGCAGCTTGGTGGGACAGGGTAATGGCTACACCTTC. This translates into CASSLVGQGNGYTF.

This chain links TRBV5-6 with TRBJ1-4, with 10 positions matching TRBD1. Germline CDR1 and CDR2: SGHDT and YYEEEE. The CDR3 contains 17 residues. Trimming at V came to 4 bases and at J to 0 bases, leaving 6 bases not matched to a gene. The CDR3 region is CASSGPGQGATNEKLFF. DNA of the CDR3: TGTGCCAGCAGCGGACCTGGACAGGGGGCAACTAATGAAAAACTGTTTTTT.

The rearrangement joins TRBV28 to TRBJ1-1, with D possibly matching TRBD1 (6 bases). The CDR3 extends over 13 amino acids. The germline CDR1 and CDR2 sequences are MDHEN and SYDVKM. Trimming pared 6 bases from V and 3 bases from J, leaving 11 bases between. CDR3 sequence reads: CASRLGQYTEAFF. The CDR3, as DNA: TGTGCCAGCAGGTTAGGACAGTACACTGAAGCTTTCTTT.

In the case of this clone: This CDR3 is also generated by other DNA sequences in the sample. The CDR3 bases are TGCGCCAGCAGCTTGCCCAGCGCACGCTACGAGCAGTACTTC. Amino acids: CASSLPSARYEQYF. The genes are TRBV5-1 and TRBJ2-7; D gene uncertain. CDR3 size: 14 residues. With 1 base removed from V and 3 bases from J, the gap between germline ends came to 11 bases. Per the germline V gene, CDR1 is SGHRS and CDR2 is YFSETQ.

The chain is built from TRBV9 and TRBJ1-4; 8 positions agree with TRBD1. Germline assignment: CDR1 SGDLS and CDR2 YYNGEE. Trimming at V came to 4 bases and at J to 4 bases, leaving 3 bases not matched to a gene. There are 14 residues in the CDR3. CDR3 nucleotides: TGTGCCAGCAGCCGGACAGGGAGTAATGAAAAACTGTTTTTT. It specifies CASSRTGSNEKLFF.

This rearrangement joins TRBV19 to TRBJ1-1, with D perhaps matching TRBD1 (5 bases). V lost 8 bases to trimming and J lost 4 bases, with 14 bases between them. This CDR3 has 13 residues. Looked up from germline, CDR1 is LNHDA and CDR2 is SQIVND (reference sequence). The CDR3 region is CASRPGVPTEAFF. CDR3 nucleotide sequence: TGTGCCAGTCGGCCGGGGGTCCCCACTGAAGCTTTCTTT.

The genes are TRBV29-1 and TRBJ1-2; D possibly corresponds to TRBD1 (5 bases). The CDR3 covers 15 residues. The germline CDR1 and CDR2 sequences are SQVTM and ANQGSEA. Trimming took off 5 bases at V and 1 base at J, with 17 bases between the two ends. The CDR3 loop reads CSVPTGGVDNYGYTF. The DNA of the CDR3 is TGCAGCGTTCCCACCGGGGGGGTGGATAACTATGGCTACACCTTC.

This chain uses TRBV7-6 with TRBJ2-3; 8 nucleotides align to TRBD2. Losses at the gene ends were 3 bases for V and 4 bases for J; bases not matched to a gene: 15. The germline gives CDR1 SGHVS, CDR2 FNYEAQ. This CDR3 is built from 18 residues. CDR3 DNA sequence: TGTGCCAGCAGCTTTTCTTTCTCGGGGGGGAACGAGGCAGATACGCAGTATTTT. This encodes CASSFSFSGGNEADTQYF.

This clone was detected only once. The V and J genes are TRBV15 and TRBJ1-4; TRBD1 agrees at 7 bases. The CDR3 loop spans 16 amino acids. Germline CDR1 reads LNHNV; CDR2 reads YYDKDF (reference sequence). V gave up 5 bases and J gave up 8 bases; unmatched junction bases: 14. The CDR3 sequence is CATSWGGRQGEEKLFF. CDR3 nucleotides: TGTGCCACCAGCTGGGGAGGACGACAGGGAGAGGAAAAACTGTTTTTT.